This T cell receptor beta chain was identified in a study of graft-versus-host responses after intestinal transplantation. V lost 0 bases, J lost 0 bases, and 15 bases lay in between. This CDR3 contains 17 residues. Germline lookup yields CDR1 MNHEY and CDR2 SMNVEV (reference sequence). Libraries were prepared by immunoSEQ multiplex PCR; TCRdb keeps only in-frame clonotypes and omits some of them. This sample has 16,000 or so clones, with roughly 94% found just once. This clone was detected only once. The TCR was taken from a human patient who received an intestinal transplant, so some T cells may come from the graft donor. The sequencing here drew on PBMCs, taken 23 days after intestinal transplant. The chain joins TRBV27 to TRBJ2-7; D might be TRBD2 (5 bases). The CDR3 region has the DNA TGTGCCAGCAGTTTATCTTCTGGTAGCGTAAGCTCCTACGAGCAGTACTTC. It translates to CASSLSSGSVSSYEQYF.